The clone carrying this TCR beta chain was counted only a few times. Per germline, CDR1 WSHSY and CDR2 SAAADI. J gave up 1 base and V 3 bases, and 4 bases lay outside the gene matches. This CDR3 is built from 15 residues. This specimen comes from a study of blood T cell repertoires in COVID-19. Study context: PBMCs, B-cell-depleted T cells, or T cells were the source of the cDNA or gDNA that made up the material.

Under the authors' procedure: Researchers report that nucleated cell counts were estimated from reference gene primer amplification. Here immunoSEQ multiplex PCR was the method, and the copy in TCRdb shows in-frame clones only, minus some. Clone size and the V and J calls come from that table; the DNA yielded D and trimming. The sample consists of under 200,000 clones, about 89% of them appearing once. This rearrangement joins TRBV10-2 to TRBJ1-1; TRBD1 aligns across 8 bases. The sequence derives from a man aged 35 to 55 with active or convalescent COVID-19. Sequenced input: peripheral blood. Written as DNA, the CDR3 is TGCGCCAGCAGTGACCCTGGACAGGGGAACACTGAAGCTTTCTTT. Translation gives CASSDPGQGNTEAFF.